Here is one T cell receptor (beta chain) with its context. Its target is unknown. This specimen belongs to a study of radiation and T cells in renal cell carcinoma. Study information: Nephrectomy followed 15 Gy stereotactic body radiation by 4 weeks. Study results and caveats: From baseline, blood top tumor clonotypes peaked at 2 weeks post-radiation.

The protocol was immunoSEQ multiplex PCR, while the TCRdb copy is restricted to in-frame clones and leaves out a portion. The profile shows roughly 120,000 clones, 75% to 85% of them singletons. Documented time point: blood 2 weeks post-SBRT. Treatment defined: 15 Gy SBRT to primary tumor, nephrectomy 4 weeks later. Blood was sampled at baseline, 2 weeks and 4 weeks after SBRT. The tumor was a clear cell renal cell carcinoma. CDR1 and CDR2 (germline): SNHLY, FYNNEI. The CDR3 contains 14 residues. Losses at the gene ends were 8 bases for V and 3 bases for J; bases not matched to a gene: 8. The chain combines TRBV2 with TRBJ2-3, with 7 bases lining up with TRBD1. This clonotype was obtained from a woman between 55 and 75 years old with renal cell carcinoma. The material sequenced was blood, taken from a patient whose treatment included radiotherapy and nephrectomy. CDR3 sequence reads: CASVRETGTDTQYF. The CDR3 region has the DNA TGTGCCAGCGTGCGTGAGACAGGGACAGATACGCAGTATTTT.